One and the same sample provided the 17 T cell receptor beta chains below, sequenced in a study of a mutant IDH1 vaccine in newly diagnosed glioma. The table came from immunoSEQ multiplex PCR; TCRdb's copy has only in-frame clones and leaves some out. The table records approximately 50,000 clones, less than 85% of them present only once. These receptors lack a known antigen. The time point was: week 47, end of study. Mutant IDH1 20-mer peptide, at 300 ug, made up each vaccine dose, with topical imiquimod. Source: PBMCs, taken from a glioma patient whose treatment included an IDH1 peptide vaccine. The receptor source for this set is a middle-aged woman with glioma. Some clones in this sample may be carry-over from other donors' samples.

CDR3 amino acids: CASSYRSLDYEQYF. CDR3 bases: TGTGCCAGCAGTTATAGGTCCCTCGATTACGAGCAGTACTTC. This rearrangement joins TRBV6-5 to TRBJ2-7; no clear D gene. The CDR3 covers 14 residues. The germline V and J ends were trimmed by 3 bases and 4 bases, with 13 bases remaining between them. Germline loops: CDR1 MNHEY, CDR2 SVGAGI.

This chain links TRBV6-6 with TRBJ2-7; 7 bases agree with TRBD1. Losses at the gene ends were 2 bases for V and 6 bases for J; bases not matched to a gene: 7. Germline assignment: CDR1 MNHNY and CDR2 SVGAGI (reference sequence). This CDR3 comprises 14 residues. CDR3 sequence (DNA): TGTGCCAGCAGTTACCGCCGACAGGGTTCCGAGCAGTACTTC. This sequence encodes CASSYRRQGSEQYF.

The chain is built from TRBV7-2 and TRBJ1-1; 9 bases fit TRBD1. The ends lost 5 bases at V and 5 bases at J; junction bases unmatched: 12. Germline CDR1 is SGHTA and CDR2 is FQGNSA. The CDR3 covers 16 residues. The CDR3 spells CASSPGTGRLGTEAFF. The CDR3 DNA follows: TGTGCCAGCAGCCCAGGGACAGGGAGGTTGGGGACTGAAGCTTTCTTT.

V usage is TRBV19 and J usage is TRBJ1-4; D not certain. The V end was cut by 10 bases, the J end by 8 bases, with 14 bases between. The CDR3 runs 12 residues. Germline-derived CDR1 and CDR2 are LNHDA and SQIVND (reference sequence). The CDR3 nucleotides read TGTGCCACCACCGGACTAAGGGAAAAACTGTTTTTT. Its translation is CATTGLREKLFF.

The chain recombines TRBV5-6 with TRBJ2-7, with D perhaps matching TRBD2 (6 bases). The CDR3 totals 13 residues. V was shortened by 4 bases and J by 5 bases, with 13 bases between the two germline ends. Looked up from germline, CDR1 is SGHDT and CDR2 is YYEEEE. CDR3 loop: CASSPMGGDEQYF. Here the CDR3 DNA reads TGTGCCAGCAGCCCCATGGGCGGGGACGAGCAGTACTTC.

This rearrangement joins TRBV19 to TRBJ1-2, with D possibly matching TRBD1 (6 bases). The length of the CDR3 is 13 residues. The germline V gene has CDR1 LNHDA and CDR2 SQIVND (reference sequence). V shed 6 bases and J shed 2 bases, with 10 bases lying between them. CDR3 DNA: TGTGCCAGTAGACAGGGAGGAAACTATGGCTACACCTTC. This translates into CASRQGGNYGYTF.

This chain uses TRBV4-3 with TRBJ1-4; D is perhaps TRBD1 (5 bases). Germline CDR1 reads LGHNA; CDR2 reads YSLEER. The CDR3 is made up of 17 amino acids. The V end was cut by 2 bases, the J end by 3 bases, with 16 bases between. Here the CDR3 DNA reads TGCGCCAGCAGCCAATACCGGGCCAAGGGGCCTAATGAAAAACTGTTTTTT. Translated, it gives CASSQYRAKGPNEKLFF.

The J gene is TRBJ2-2, the V gene TRBV10-2; TRBD1 is a possible D gene (6 bases). CDR1 WSHSY and CDR2 SAAADI come from the germline V gene. Trimming cost V 6 bases and J 3 bases, with 8 bases left between them. CDR3 length equals 13 residues. This CDR3 reads CASRGGYTGELFF. The CDR3 DNA sequence: TGCGCCAGCAGAGGGGGATACACCGGGGAGCTGTTTTTT.

The chain couples TRBV7-2 to TRBJ2-3, with a possible D match to TRBD2 (7 bases). V lost 1 base to trimming and J lost 8 bases, with 16 bases between them. The CDR3 has 15 amino acids. Germline V gene lookup returns CDR1 SGHTA and CDR2 FQGNSA. CDR3 amino acids: CASSLGGGGTGTQYF. CDR3 nucleotide sequence: TGTGCCAGCAGCTTAGGGGGAGGGGGGACGGGTACGCAGTATTTT.

This chain connects TRBV11-1 to TRBJ2-5; TRBD1 aligns across 8 bases. Unmatched junction bases numbered 3, after V lost 5 bases and J lost 4 bases. Germline V gene sequence: CDR1 SGHAT, CDR2 FQDESV (reference sequence). The CDR3 is 13 residues long. The CDR3 coding sequence is TGTGCCAGCAGCGGAGGACAGGGAGAGACCCAGTACTTC. Amino acids: CASSGGQGETQYF.

The CDR3 DNA is TGTGCCAGCAGCTCTAGCGGGGTGAACACCGGGGAGCTGTTTTTT. Amino acid sequence: CASSSSGVNTGELFF. The chain carries TRBV7-2 and TRBJ2-2; 9 nucleotides agree with TRBD2. V shed 4 bases, J shed 1 base, and the junction held 1 base outside the gene matches. Per the germline V gene, CDR1 is SGHTA and CDR2 is FQGNSA. There are 15 residues in the CDR3.

This clone was counted a single time. V gene TRBV5-5 combines with J gene TRBJ1-1; 12 bases match TRBD1. J was trimmed by 2 bases and V by 0 bases; bases with no gene match: 5. The germline V gene encodes CDR1 SGHKS and CDR2 YYEKEE (reference sequence). The CDR3 consists of 17 residues. The CDR3 nucleotides are TGTGCCAGCAGCTTGGTGGGACAGGGGGCTTACAACACTGAAGCTTTCTTT. It encodes CASSLVGQGAYNTEAFF.

This clone has just a few counts. J is TRBJ1-3 and V is TRBV13, with D unclear. Trimming took off 0 bases at V and 4 bases at J, with 10 bases between the two ends. Germline CDR1 reads PRHDT; CDR2 reads FYEKMQ (reference sequence). The CDR3 extends over 15 amino acids. This CDR3 is CASSLGPRPGNTIYF. As DNA, the CDR3 is TGTGCCAGCAGCTTAGGGCCCCGCCCCGGAAACACCATATATTTT.

Concerning this clone: Other DNA sequences in the sample encode the same CDR3. The rearrangement uses TRBV6-4 and TRBJ2-3, with TRBD2 matching over 12 bases. The junction had 2 bases not matched to a gene; V was cut back by 3 bases and J by 4 bases. CDR1 is MRHNA and CDR2 is SNTAGT in the germline V gene. The CDR3 covers 15 residues. CDR3 loop: CASSETSGGSDTQYF. The CDR3 nucleotides read TGTGCCAGCAGTGAGACTAGCGGGGGATCAGATACGCAGTATTTT.

In its sample, this clone was seen a few times. The CDR3 nucleotides read TGTGCCAGCAGTTACTCCCAGGGCTTGAATCAGCCCCAGCATTTT. Translating gives CASSYSQGLNQPQHF. The chain joins TRBV6-5 to TRBJ1-5, with a weak D call TRBD1 (5 bases). Trimming shortened V by 0 bases and J by 4 bases, and 10 bases separated the two germline ends. CDR1 is MNHEY, CDR2 SVGAGI, per germline. This CDR3 is 15 amino acids long.

This clone was seen only a few times. The genes are TRBV19 and TRBJ1-1, with D maybe TRBD1 (6 bases). Per the germline V gene, CDR1 is LNHDA and CDR2 is SQIVND (reference sequence). This CDR3 region has 15 residues. V gave up 3 bases and J gave up 1 base, with 12 bases separating them. The CDR3 DNA is TGTGCCAGTAGTATTAGCGGGGGGGCGAACACTGAAGCTTTCTTT. Translation: CASSISGGANTEAFF.

This chain links TRBV29-1 with TRBJ1-3, with D maybe TRBD1 (6 bases). In germline, CDR1 is SQVTM, CDR2 ANQGSEA. Trimming took 3 bases from V and 7 from J, leaving 10 bases between them. The CDR3 totals 12 residues. CDR3 region: CSVDGGANTIYF. The CDR3 DNA reads TGCAGCGTTGACGGGGGGGCGAACACCATATATTTT. The complete variable domain, with remaining parts taken from reference TRBV29-1 and TRBJ1-3, reads SAVISQKPSRDICQRGTSLTIQCQVDSQVTMMFWYRQQPGQSLTLIATANQGSEATYESGFVIDKFPISRPNLTFSTLTVSNMSPEDSSIYLCSVDGGANTIYFGEGSWLTVV.